The sequence of this T cell receptor beta chain was determined in a study of T cells and copy number aberrations in small-cell lung cancer. Only in-frame clones appear in the TCRdb table, and some are missing; sequencing was by immunoSEQ multiplex PCR. The sample has around 6,100 clones; around 77% are singletons. The CDR3 contains 13 residues. Germline CDR1 reads LNHDA; CDR2 reads SQIVND (reference sequence). V dropped 5 bases and J dropped 7 bases, with 12 bases sitting between them. The sequenced sample consisted of normal tissue next to the tumor. This TCR derives from a woman in her 70s with small cell lung cancer. Some clones in this sample may be carry-over from other donors' samples. The J gene is TRBJ1-5, the V gene TRBV19; a possible D gene is TRBD1 (6 bases). The CDR3 region has the DNA TGTGCCAGTAGTCCACAGGGTGGCCAGCCCCAGCATTTT. Translation: CASSPQGGQPQHF.